A single sample is the source of the 5 T cell receptor beta chains below, sequenced in a study of long-term antiretroviral therapy in people with HIV. Investigators performed immunoSEQ version v3.0 at survey level. The method was immunoSEQ multiplex PCR; TCRdb's version includes in-frame clones alone and lacks a portion of them. The sample has about 20,000 clones; 75% to 95% are singletons. Sequencing was performed on unsorted PBMCs, taken about 4.1 years before starting antiretroviral therapy. These TCRs come from a woman aged 25 to 39 with HIV.

The chain has TRBV7-2 and TRBJ1-6, with 7 bases aligning to TRBD1. The CDR3 extends over 15 amino acids. With 5 bases clipped from V and 9 bases from J, the junction kept 10 bases outside the gene matches. Germline CDR1 reads SGHTA; CDR2 reads FQGNSA. As DNA, the CDR3 is TGTGCCAGCAGCCCGACGGGACAGCGGATTTCACCCCTCCACTTT. Translation: CASSPTGQRISPLHF.

This clone was observed a single time. This chain uses TRBV7-3 with TRBJ1-4, with a possible D match to TRBD1 (5 bases). The CDR3 extends over 17 amino acids. CDR1 and CDR2 from the germline V gene are SGHTA and FQGTGA. The germline V and J ends were trimmed by 2 bases and 0 bases, with 13 bases remaining between them. CDR3 in amino acids: CASSLGHDRSTNEKLFF. In nucleotides, the CDR3 is TGTGCCAGCAGCTTAGGGCATGACAGATCAACTAATGAAAAACTGTTTTTT.

This clone has just a few counts. This sequence joins TRBV5-1 and TRBJ1-2, with D unclear. CDR3 size: 13 residues. From germline, CDR1 is SGHRS and CDR2 YFSETQ. V gave up 2 bases and J gave up 8 bases, with 13 bases separating them. DNA for the CDR3: TGCGCCAGCAGCTTCCTCCCGAACGAGGGCTACACCTTC. Amino acids: CASSFLPNEGYTF.

V gene TRBV7-9 combines with J gene TRBJ2-1, with 10 bases that match TRBD2. This CDR3 comprises 15 residues. The germline V gene has CDR1 SEHNR and CDR2 FQNEAQ (reference sequence). V dropped 0 bases and J dropped 10; count of bases not matched to a gene: 6. The CDR3 DNA reads TGTGCCAGCAGCTTAGCGCATACGGGACTAGCGGAGCAGTTCTTC. Translated: CASSLAHTGLAEQFF.

V and J are TRBV2 and TRBJ2-7, with TRBD1 matching 8 bases. The germline V gene encodes CDR1 SNHLY and CDR2 FYNNEI. The trim removed 10 bases at V and 2 bases at J, leaving 19 bases unmatched. The CDR3 length is 17 residues. The CDR3 region is CATNEYDRGTKTYEQYF. DNA of the CDR3: TGTGCCACCAACGAATATGACAGGGGAACGAAAACCTACGAGCAGTACTTC.